Detailed here is one TCR beta chain. This clonotype has more than one count but fewer than ten. Its antigen has not been determined. Nothing much larger sits one base from this clone, and base qualities are not available. The sequencer was an Illumina NovaSeq 6000. cDNA libraries for TCRalpha and TCRbeta were prepared by 5'RACE using constant-segment primers, with sample barcodes and unique molecular identifiers added. Trizol reagent was used to extract RNA from every sample. Amplification of the libraries took two PCR steps, and the second step added a second sample barcode plus Illumina TruSeq adapters. Sequencing of the libraries was done on an Illumina NovaSeq, producing 2 x 150 bp paired-end reads. The study's own analysis went as follows. Reads were demultiplexed and collapsed into UMI-guided consensus sequences with migec v1.2.7. Using mixcr v2.1.11, UMI consensuses were aligned to TRA and TRB V and J templates and then assembled into clonotypes. A clonotype was counted as expanded or contracted only if both edgeR and NoisET called the change significant, with noise models trained on biological replicates. For edgeR calls, the thresholds were a false discovery rate-adjusted p below 0.01 and a log2 fold-change of 1. As an exploratory analysis of dynamics, max-normalized trajectories of the 1000 most abundant clonotypes were examined by PCA with hierarchical clustering. The CD4 or CD8 phenotype of responding clones was assigned using the separately sequenced CD4+ and CD8+ repertoires. TCRdb reworked the public reads: Q25 trimming with fastp, MiXCR clone assembly, productive beta chains retained. Each entry is one CDR3 protein sequence, shown with its most common DNA and genes. The V and J calls follow TCRdb's processing rather than the paper's. This sample lists 470,000 or so distinct CDR3 sequences; roughly 18% were detected once. The ten most abundant clones make up roughly an eighth of the sample.

This sample was taken from a study of T-cell memory formation after mild COVID-19 (dated by TCRdb to the early 2020s). As for the study more broadly: Most TCR sequence clusters were specific to one of the two donors. Two young, previously healthy adult volunteers, one female and one male, were included in the cohort. Longitudinal TCRalpha and TCRbeta repertoire sequencing tracked T-cell clones expanding and contracting after mild COVID-19 in a couple of donors.

Ficoll-Paque density gradient centrifugation was used to isolate PBMCs. Study-wide conclusions, independent of this receptor: SARS-CoV-2 specificity was not confirmed for the second-wave clones peaking on day 37. Contracting CD4+ clones turned up mainly in the CM and EM memory subsets, whereas EMRA was where CD8+ clones were enriched. Balanced CD4/CD8 phenotypes were observed for clones contracting from day 15 to 85, whereas a bias towards CD4+ was observed for a second wave of clones expanding from day 15 to 37. Only two mild cases were covered by the study, and larger cohorts that include severe cases with pre-infection samples were considered necessary. Some responding clones were detected in pre-infection memory, which suggested that pre-existing cross-reactive memory T cells had joined the SARS-CoV-2 response.

V loses 4 bases at its end and J loses 6 bases; junction bases beyond the gene matches: 7. Reading the germline V gene (reference sequence) gives CDR1 LGHDT and CDR2 YNNKEL. The CDR3 runs 15 residues from the cysteine to the phenylalanine. The DNA shown is the 45-base CDR3, in frame from base 1. Sequenced: PBMCs or a T cell subset sorted from them (not recorded which). The sequence was collected from an adult woman who had mild COVID-19 (a few samples of this study predate the infection). The sample titles of this study are shuffled in the database, so cell type and time point are left out; the donor was told from shared clones. This sequence uses TRBV3-1 and TRBJ2-1, with 9 junctional bases fitting TRBD2. The sequenced DNA is TGTGCCAGCAGCCCGTACGGGACTAGCACCAATGAGCAGTTCTTC. Its protein product is CASSPYGTSTNEQFF.